The TCR beta chain under discussion was sequenced for a study of T cells in Graves' hyperthyroidism and ophthalmopathy. Findings of the study overall: Researchers found most expanded thyroid clonotypes above 0.001 in blood as well.

RNA transcripts provided the source from which TCR beta CDR3 regions were amplified. HTBI primers were used for first-round RT-PCR of the TCR CDR3. A single record per CDR3 protein comes from TCRdb applying MiXCR to the multiplex PCR reads. The data contain 600,000 to 750,000 distinct CDR3 sequences, 17% of them singletons. The germline gives CDR1 SGHAT, CDR2 FQNNGV. The length of the CDR3 is 14 residues. V was pared by 5 bases and J by 5 bases, with 6 bases of the junction left unmatched. It was considered stable Graves' hyperthyroidism when ophthalmopathy did not progress within 18 months. Patients aged 18 to 65 had newly diagnosed hyperthyroidism that had lasted under 2 months. Exclusions: uncontrolled infection, other autoimmune disease, pregnancy, lactation. This clonotype was recorded at least ten times. Its antigen is not identified.

What was sequenced was blood. V is TRBV11-2 and J is TRBJ2-1; 7 positions agree with TRBD2. This receptor was identified in a man aged 50 to 60 with Graves' hyperthyroidism. The CDR3 protein is CASSRASGNNEQFF. The DNA of the CDR3 is TGTGCCAGCAGCCGGGCTAGCGGAAACAATGAGCAGTTCTTC.